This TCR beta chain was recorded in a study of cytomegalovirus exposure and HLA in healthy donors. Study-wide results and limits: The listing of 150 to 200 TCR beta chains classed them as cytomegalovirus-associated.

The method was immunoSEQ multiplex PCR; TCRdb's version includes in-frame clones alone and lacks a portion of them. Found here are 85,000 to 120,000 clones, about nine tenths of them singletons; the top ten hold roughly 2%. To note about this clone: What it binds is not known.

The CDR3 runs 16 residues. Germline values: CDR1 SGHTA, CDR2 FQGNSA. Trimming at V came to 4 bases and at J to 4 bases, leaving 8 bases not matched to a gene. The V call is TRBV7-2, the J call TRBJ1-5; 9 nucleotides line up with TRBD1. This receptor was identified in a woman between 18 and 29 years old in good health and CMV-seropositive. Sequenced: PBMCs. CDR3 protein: CASSYRTGAFNQPQHF. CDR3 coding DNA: TGTGCCAGCAGCTATCGGACAGGGGCTTTTAATCAGCCCCAGCATTTT.